The clone carrying this TCR beta chain was seen a single time. Deletions cut 3 bases from V and 5 bases from J, with 26 bases between. The CDR3 runs to 18 residues. Germline V gives CDR1 KGHSH, CDR2 LQKENI. Sequencing used immunoSEQ multiplex PCR; TCRdb keeps in-frame clones, though not all of them. Altogether 200,000 or so clones are present, around 79% being singletons, with the ten largest covering around a sixth. This specimen belongs to a study of blood T cell repertoires in COVID-19. Sample: peripheral blood. The sequence was collected from a man between 60 and 70 years old with active or convalescent COVID-19. The rearrangement links TRBV18 to TRBJ2-7; weak D call: TRBD2 (7 bases). In nucleotides, the CDR3 is TGTGCCAGCTCACCTAAAGGGGGGGTGGGGAAAACCCCCCACGAGCAGTACTTC. This codes for CASSPKGGVGKTPHEQYF.